This T cell receptor (beta chain) was captured in a study of blood T cell repertoires in COVID-19. Generated by immunoSEQ multiplex PCR, the TCRdb table keeps only in-frame clones and is missing some. The sample has fewer than 300,000 clones, around 86% seen once. This clonotype was obtained from a woman aged 55-69 years with active or convalescent COVID-19. The sample consisted of peripheral blood.

This chain's CDR3 is CASSPRTGRDEQFF. DNA for the CDR3: TGTGCCAGCAGCCCTAGGACAGGGAGAGATGAGCAGTTCTTC. The rearrangement joins TRBV13 to TRBJ2-1, with 8 positions matching TRBD1. V gave up 5 bases and J gave up 8 bases; unmatched junction bases: 8. The CDR3 is 14 amino acids. Germline CDR1 and CDR2: PRHDT and FYEKMQ (reference sequence).